This TCR beta chain was captured in a study of T cell responses to AZD1222 COVID-19 vaccine. Germline CDR1 MDHEN, CDR2 SYDVKM. This CDR3 is 16 amino acids long. V lost 6 bases and J lost 0, with 18 bases in between. Using immunoSEQ multiplex PCR, the repertoire was profiled, and TCRdb retains in-frame clones only, with some absent. The data hold 84,000 or so clones, with around 90% observed a single time. This sequence joins TRBV28 and TRBJ2-7; possible D gene TRBD2, 6 bases. Source: peripheral blood, taken on day 0 of AZD1222 vaccination. This sequence was found in an adult in good health. The CDR3 loop reads CASSPAGRPSSYEQYF. For the CDR3, the DNA is TGTGCCAGCAGCCCTGCGGGACGGCCGAGCTCCTACGAGCAGTACTTC.